This passage covers 17 T cell receptor beta chains from one sample sequenced in a study of blood T cell repertoires in COVID-19. The method was immunoSEQ multiplex PCR; TCRdb's version includes in-frame clones alone and lacks a portion of them. The profile shows 400,000 to 450,000 clones, approximately 92% of them singletons. Sample: PBMCs or T cells enriched from blood (not recorded which). The receptors were sampled from a man between 25 and 39 years old who had recovered from COVID-19.

The chain joins TRBV28 to TRBJ1-2; D uncertain. Germline V gene sequence: CDR1 MDHEN, CDR2 SYDVKM. This CDR3 is 13 amino acids long. V shed 1 base and J shed 8 bases, with 11 bases lying between them. The CDR3 protein is CASSLYPVFGYTF. As DNA, the CDR3 is TGTGCCAGCAGTTTATACCCAGTATTCGGCTACACCTTC.

The chain joins TRBV10-1 to TRBJ2-7; the match to TRBD2 covers 13 bases. The CDR3 contains 18 residues. V lost 4 bases and J lost 4; bases outside the gene matches: 13. CDR1 WNHNN and CDR2 SYGVQD come from the germline V gene (reference sequence). The DNA of the CDR3 is TGCGCCAGCAGTGCCGGGACTAGCGGGAACACGATTTCGTACGAGCAGTACTTC. Translating gives CASSAGTSGNTISYEQYF.

This chain joins TRBV3-1 (or the pseudogene TRBV3-2) and TRBJ2-2; 9 bases are shared with TRBD1. The trim removed 4 bases at V and 2 bases at J, leaving 8 bases unmatched. The CDR3 covers 17 residues. Germline V lookup: CDR1 LGHDT, CDR2 YNNKEL (reference sequence). The CDR3 loop is CASSPDPGQGNTGELFF. The CDR3 DNA sequence: TGTGCCAGCAGCCCAGACCCGGGACAGGGAAACACCGGGGAGCTGTTTTTT.

The chain has TRBV6-1 and TRBJ2-1, with 12 bases fitting TRBD2. The germline V gene encodes CDR1 MNHNS and CDR2 SASEGT. V dropped 1 base and J dropped 5; count of bases not matched to a gene: 6. There are 17 residues in the CDR3. CDR3 nucleotides: TGTGCCAGCAGTGAAGGGCTAGGACTAGCGGGGAACAATGAGCAGTTCTTC. Translation gives CASSEGLGLAGNNEQFF.

The chain carries TRBV14 and TRBJ1-1, with TRBD1 as a possible D gene (6 bases). Per germline, CDR1 SGHDN and CDR2 FVKESK. V was cut by 6 bases and J by 4 bases, with 18 bases left in between. The CDR3 runs to 15 residues. This CDR3 reads CASRPGTWTSTEAFF. The CDR3 DNA sequence: TGTGCCAGCAGACCCGGGACATGGACGAGCACTGAAGCTTTCTTT.

The V call is TRBV19, the J call TRBJ2-1, with D perhaps TRBD1 (5 bases). Per the germline V gene, CDR1 is LNHDA and CDR2 is SQIVND (reference sequence). This CDR3 region has 14 residues. V was pared by 4 bases and J by 4 bases, with 11 bases between. Written as DNA, the CDR3 is TGTGCCAGTAGTACAAACTCAGGGTACAATGAGCAGTTCTTC. As protein: CASSTNSGYNEQFF.

The chain couples TRBV27 to TRBJ2-2; TRBD2 aligns across 11 bases. Looked up from germline, CDR1 is MNHEY and CDR2 is SMNVEV (reference sequence). The CDR3 runs 16 residues. V dropped 6 bases and J dropped 8; count of bases not matched to a gene: 11. CDR3 in amino acids: CASRLAGVAGGGELFF. The DNA for the CDR3 is TGTGCCAGCAGACTAGCGGGAGTTGCGGGTGGGGGGGAGCTGTTTTTT.

The chain links TRBV28 to TRBJ1-2; D uncertain. The CDR3 is 14 amino acids. The germline V gene encodes CDR1 MDHEN and CDR2 SYDVKM. V shed 11 bases and J shed 3 bases, with 19 bases lying between them. This chain's CDR3 is CAAYHGVSDYGYTF. CDR3 bases: TGTGCCGCGTATCACGGGGTGTCGGACTATGGCTACACCTTC.

The chain couples TRBV6-5 to TRBJ1-5; D gene unclear. CDR3 length equals 14 residues. Between the trimmed V and J ends, which lost 2 bases and 5 bases, there was a span of 10 bases. CDR1 and CDR2 from the germline V gene are MNHEY and SVGAGI. The CDR3 DNA is TGTGCCAGCAGTTACGCACAGAATGATCAGCCCCAGCATTTT. Translated, it gives CASSYAQNDQPQHF.

The CDR3 protein is CASSIGRENTEAFF. CDR3 nucleotide sequence: TGTGCCAGTAGTATTGGACGGGAGAACACTGAAGCTTTCTTT. The chain joins TRBV19 to TRBJ1-1; D is unresolved. The CDR3 extends over 14 amino acids. Germline V CDR1 and CDR2: LNHDA, SQIVND (reference sequence). V dropped 3 bases and J dropped 1 base, with 9 bases sitting between them.

This clone was seen once. The rearrangement links TRBV10-2 to TRBJ2-7; TRBD2 agrees at 7 bases. J lost 3 bases, V lost 6 bases, and 14 bases had no gene match. CDR1 is WSHSY and CDR2 is SAAADI in the germline V gene. The length of the CDR3 is 16 residues. The CDR3 here is CASRKVASGENYEQYF. The DNA for the CDR3 is TGCGCCAGCAGAAAAGTAGCTAGCGGAGAAAACTACGAGCAGTACTTC.

This rearrangement joins TRBV3-1 (or the pseudogene TRBV3-2) to TRBJ2-7; D ambiguous. CDR1 is LGHDT, CDR2 YNNKEL, per germline (reference sequence). The CDR3 covers 13 residues. Trimming removed 0 bases from V and 10 bases from J, with 13 bases in between. The CDR3: CASSQDPTRGQYF. CDR3 nucleotides: TGTGCCAGCAGCCAAGATCCAACCCGCGGCCAGTACTTC.

This clone was counted a single time. The chain uses TRBV30 and TRBJ2-1, with 7 positions matching TRBD1. CDR3 size: 14 residues. Germline V lookup: CDR1 GTSNPN, CDR2 SVGIG (reference sequence). V shed 5 bases, J shed 0 bases, and the junction held 4 bases outside the gene matches. CDR3 DNA: TGTGCCTGGTGGGGGACAGCCTCCTACAATGAGCAGTTCTTC. Translation: CAWWGTASYNEQFF.

This chain joins TRBV7-2 and TRBJ2-7; possible D gene TRBD2, 7 bases. There are 14 residues in the CDR3. The V and J ends lost 8 bases and 1 base respectively, with 15 bases between them. In germline, CDR1 is SGHTA, CDR2 FQGNSA. CDR3 sequence reads: CASLGGGNSYEQYF. The CDR3 bases are TGTGCCAGCCTGGGAGGGGGTAATTCCTACGAGCAGTACTTC.

V is TRBV28 and J is TRBJ1-2; D is unclear. Looked up from germline, CDR1 is MDHEN and CDR2 is SYDVKM. CDR3 length: 14 residues. V lost 3 bases to trimming and J lost 4 bases, with 12 bases between them. CDR3 nucleotides: TGTGCCAGCAGTTTTTCGTCAGGAGGCTATGGCTACACCTTC. It translates to CASSFSSGGYGYTF.

V gene TRBV15 combines with J gene TRBJ1-5; D is possibly TRBD1 (5 bases). The V end was cut by 5 bases, the J end by 6 bases, with 14 bases between. CDR3 length: 14 amino acids. Looked up from germline, CDR1 is LNHNV and CDR2 is YYDKDF (reference sequence). CDR3 coding DNA: TGTGCCACCAGCCCTGGGGGGGACGGTCAGCCCCAGCATTTT. This encodes CATSPGGDGQPQHF.

The chain recombines TRBV6-1 with TRBJ1-1; D is unclear. CDR1 is MNHNS, CDR2 SASEGT, per germline. V gave up 3 bases and J gave up 1 base, with 12 bases separating them. There are 15 residues in the CDR3. CDR3 protein: CASSDHRTGNTEAFF. DNA for the CDR3: TGTGCCAGCAGTGACCACCGAACTGGGAACACTGAAGCTTTCTTT.